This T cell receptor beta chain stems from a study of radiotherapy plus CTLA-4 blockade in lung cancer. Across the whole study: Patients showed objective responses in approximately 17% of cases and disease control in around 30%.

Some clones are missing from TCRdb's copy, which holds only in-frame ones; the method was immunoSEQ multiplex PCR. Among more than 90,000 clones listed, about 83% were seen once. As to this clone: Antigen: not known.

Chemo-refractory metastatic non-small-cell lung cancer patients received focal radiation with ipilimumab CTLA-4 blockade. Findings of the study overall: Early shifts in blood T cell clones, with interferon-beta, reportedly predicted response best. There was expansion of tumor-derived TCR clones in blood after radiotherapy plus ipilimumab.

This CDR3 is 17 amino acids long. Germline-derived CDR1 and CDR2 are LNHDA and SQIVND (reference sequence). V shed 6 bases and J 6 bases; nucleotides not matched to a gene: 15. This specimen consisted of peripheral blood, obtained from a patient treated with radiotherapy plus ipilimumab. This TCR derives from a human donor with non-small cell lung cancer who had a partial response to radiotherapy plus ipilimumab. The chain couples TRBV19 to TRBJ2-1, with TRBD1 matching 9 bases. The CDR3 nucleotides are TGTGCCAGTAGCCTAAGAACCGGGACAGGGCCATCCAATGAGCAGTTCTTC. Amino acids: CASSLRTGTGPSNEQFF.